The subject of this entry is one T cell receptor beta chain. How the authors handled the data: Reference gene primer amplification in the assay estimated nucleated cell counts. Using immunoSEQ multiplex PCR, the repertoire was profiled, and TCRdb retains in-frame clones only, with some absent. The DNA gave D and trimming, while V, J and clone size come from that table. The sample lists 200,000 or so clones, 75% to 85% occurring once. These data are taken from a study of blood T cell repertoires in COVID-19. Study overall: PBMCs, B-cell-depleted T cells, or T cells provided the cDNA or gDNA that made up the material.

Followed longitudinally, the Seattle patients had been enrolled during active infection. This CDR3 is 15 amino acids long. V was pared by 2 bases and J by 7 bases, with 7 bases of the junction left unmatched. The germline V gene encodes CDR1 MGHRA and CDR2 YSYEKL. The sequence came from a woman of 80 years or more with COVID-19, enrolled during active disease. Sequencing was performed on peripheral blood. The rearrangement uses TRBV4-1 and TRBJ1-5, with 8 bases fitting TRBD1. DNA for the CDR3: TGCGCCAGCAGCCAACAGGGGGCGCAGGAACAGCCCCAGCATTTT. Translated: CASSQQGAQEQPQHF.